In its sample, the clone carrying this TCR beta chain was seen a few times. The target antigen is unknown. This sample was taken from a study of beta chain features in type 1 diabetes. Study-wide background: The samples had 100 million to 140 million sorted cells examined in all.

Since all of the isolated RNA was reverse transcribed, expressed TCRB transcripts were what got sequenced. The table came from immunoSEQ multiplex PCR; TCRdb's copy has only in-frame clones and leaves some out. This table has 900,000 or so clones, around a sixth appearing once. Overall study findings and caveats: Highly expressing activated T cells could be over-counted with a cDNA template. There was a moderate but significant shortening of TCRB CDR3s in all four CD4+ subsets of Type 1 diabetes patients.

The J segment lost 1 base and the V segment lost 2 bases, leaving 12 bases of the junction unmatched. The CDR3 runs to 19 residues. The germline gives CDR1 LGHNA, CDR2 YNFKEQ. Cells sorted by CD45RO/CCR7/CD25/CD127/CD95/CD27 comprised CD4+ naive, central memory, regulatory and stem cell-like memory cells. The sequence derives from a young woman in good health. The sample consisted of naive CD4+ T cells from blood. V and J are TRBV4-2 and TRBJ2-3, with 10 nucleotides matching TRBD2. The CDR3 region has the DNA TGTGCCAGCAGCCAAAGATGGACTAGCGGAAATCTCGGCACAGATACGCAGTATTTT. This sequence encodes CASSQRWTSGNLGTDTQYF.